This T cell receptor beta chain originates from a study of blood T cell repertoires in COVID-19. On the study more broadly: The United States, Italy and Spain were the sources of the acute and convalescent COVID-19 samples. PBMCs, B-cell-depleted T cells, or T cells were the source of the cDNA or gDNA that made up the material.

The CDR3 length is 14 residues. From germline, CDR1 is MNHNY and CDR2 SVGAGI (reference sequence). V dropped 2 bases and J dropped 2 bases, with 10 bases sitting between them. In the authors' methods: It was from reference gene primer amplification that nucleated cell counts were estimated. Produced via immunoSEQ multiplex PCR; TCRdb's table is partial and in-frame only. That table supplies the V and J calls and clone size; D and trimming were determined from the DNA. The table shows 80,000 to 95,000 clones, with roughly 90% occurring only once. The genes are TRBV6-6 and TRBJ2-7; a weak D match, TRBD1 (5 bases). Sequences were obtained from peripheral blood. The sequence came from a woman aged 70-85 years with acute or convalescent COVID-19. The CDR3 nucleotides are TGTGCCAGCAGTTACGGGGCAGGCGCCTACGAGCAGTACTTC. It codes for CASSYGAGAYEQYF.